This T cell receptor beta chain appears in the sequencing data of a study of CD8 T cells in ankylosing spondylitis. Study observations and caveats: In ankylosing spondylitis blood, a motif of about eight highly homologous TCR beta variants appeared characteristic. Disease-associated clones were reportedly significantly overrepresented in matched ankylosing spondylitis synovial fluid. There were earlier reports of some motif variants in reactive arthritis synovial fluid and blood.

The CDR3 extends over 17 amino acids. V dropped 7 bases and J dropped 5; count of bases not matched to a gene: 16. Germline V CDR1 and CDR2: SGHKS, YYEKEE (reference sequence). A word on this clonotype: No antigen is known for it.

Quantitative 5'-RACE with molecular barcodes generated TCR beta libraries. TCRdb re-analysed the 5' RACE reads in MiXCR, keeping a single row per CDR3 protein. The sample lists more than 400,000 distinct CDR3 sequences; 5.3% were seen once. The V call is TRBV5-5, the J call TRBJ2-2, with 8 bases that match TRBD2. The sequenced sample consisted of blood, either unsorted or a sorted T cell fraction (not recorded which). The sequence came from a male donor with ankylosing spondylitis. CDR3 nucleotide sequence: TGTGCCAGCGGCCGTGCGCCCCTCTGCGGGGGGACCGGGGAGCTGTTTTTT. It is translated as CASGRAPLCGGTGELFF.